These 8 T cell receptor beta chains were all obtained from the same sample, sequenced in a study of T cells after yellow fever vaccination. One entry per CDR3 protein results from TCRdb running MiXCR on the 5' RACE reads. The data hold around 600,000 distinct CDR3 sequences, with 9% to 15% observed a single time. This specimen was PBMCs, taken on the day of the yellow fever booster vaccination. The receptors derive from a man younger than 45 who received the YFV17D yellow fever vaccine.

This clonotype was seen a few times. The chain has TRBV9 and TRBJ2-7; 8 bases are shared with TRBD1. The CDR3 is 15 residues long. From germline, CDR1 is SGDLS and CDR2 YYNGEE. Germline trimming cut 0 bases from V and 3 bases from J; bases unmatched to any gene: 5. In DNA, the CDR3 is TGTGCCAGCAGCGTAGGAGGGACAGGCAACTACGAGCAGTACTTC. Its protein is CASSVGGTGNYEQYF. The variable domain in full, completed from reference TRBV9 and TRBJ2-7, reads DSGVTQTPKHLITATGQRVTLRCSPRSGDLSVYWYQQSLDQGLQFLIQYYNGEERAKGNILERFSAQQFPDLHSELNLSSLELGDSALYFCASSVGGTGNYEQYFGPGTRLTVT.

CDR3 sequence: CASSLVRGAYGYTF. CDR3 nucleotides: TGTGCCAGCAGCTTGGTTAGGGGGGCCTATGGCTACACCTTC. The V gene is TRBV5-8, the J gene TRBJ1-2; a weak D match, TRBD1 (6 bases). V lost 0 bases to trimming and J lost 4 bases, with 10 bases between them. This CDR3 is 14 amino acids long. Per the germline V gene, CDR1 is SGHTS and CDR2 is YDEGEE.

This clonotype was observed a few times. This sequence joins TRBV20-1 and TRBJ2-2; perhaps TRBD1 as D (5 bases). Germline V lookup: CDR1 DFQATT, CDR2 SNEGSKA (reference sequence). Trimming pared 6 bases from V and 4 bases from J, leaving 21 bases between. The CDR3 extends over 16 amino acids. The CDR3 spells CSALDDREGTTGELFF. In DNA, the CDR3 is TGCAGTGCCCTGGATGACAGAGAAGGTACCACCGGGGAGCTGTTTTTT.

This clonotype was seen more than once but under ten times. The chain uses TRBV2 and TRBJ2-5, with D possibly matching TRBD1 (6 bases). CDR3 length: 14 residues. CDR1 SNHLY and CDR2 FYNNEI come from the germline V gene. The V end lost 10 bases, the J end lost 4 bases, and 19 bases lay between the germline ends. The chain's CDR3 is CATGAKGWSETQYF. The CDR3 nucleotides read TGTGCCACAGGGGCCAAAGGCTGGTCAGAGACCCAGTACTTC. The variable domain in full, with the rest retrieved from reference TRBV2 and TRBJ2-5, is EPEVTQTPSHQVTQMGQEVILRCVPISNHLYFYWYRQILGQKVEFLVSFYNNEISEKSEIFDDQFSVERPDGSNFTLKIRSTKLEDSAMYFCATGAKGWSETQYFGPGTRLLVL.

Many counts were recorded for this clonotype. The chain carries TRBV12-3 or TRBV12-4 and TRBJ2-1; TRBD1 matches 8 bases. Trimming took 2 bases from V and 9 from J; bases not matched to a gene: 9. This CDR3 is built from 15 residues. The CDR3 region is CASSLSDRGRSEQFF. The CDR3 coding sequence is TGTGCCAGCAGTTTATCCGACAGGGGTCGAAGTGAGCAGTTCTTC.

V gene TRBV11-2 combines with J gene TRBJ1-1; possibly TRBD1 for D (5 bases). The CDR3 has 15 amino acids. V was clipped by 2 bases and J by 5 bases, with 15 bases between them. Germline-derived CDR1 and CDR2 are SGHAT and FQNNGV. CDR3 in amino acids: CASSLRGRKGTEAFF. The DNA for the CDR3 is TGTGCCAGCAGCTTACGTGGGCGCAAGGGGACTGAAGCTTTCTTT.

The V gene is TRBV29-1, the J gene TRBJ2-2; D is uncertain. Germline V gene lookup returns CDR1 SQVTM and CDR2 ANQGSEA. The V and J ends lost 5 bases and 6 bases respectively, with 16 bases between them. This CDR3 is 14 amino acids long. CDR3 nucleotide sequence: TGCAGCGTTCCCAGTCCTTTGGAAGCCGGGGAGCTGTTTTTT. This sequence encodes CSVPSPLEAGELFF.

There are a few counts of this clonotype. The gene calls are TRBV7-9 and TRBJ1-1; no reliable D call. CDR1 and CDR2 (germline): SEHNR, FQNEAQ (reference sequence). Between the trimmed V and J ends, which lost 1 base and 4 bases, there was a span of 7 bases. The CDR3 runs 13 residues. CDR3 DNA sequence: TGTGCCAGCAGCTTAGAACAGTCCACTGAAGCTTTCTTT. Encoded protein: CASSLEQSTEAFF.